What follows describes a single T cell receptor beta chain. Per the original methods: Amplification with reference gene primers provided the estimates of nucleated cell counts. The data were produced by immunoSEQ multiplex PCR, yet TCRdb's version contains in-frame clones alone and is incomplete. The V and J calls and the clone size are those of that table, but D and trimming were determined from the DNA. Counted here are some 120,000 clones, about 86% occurring once; the ten biggest clones make up about a sixth. These data are taken from a study of blood T cell repertoires in COVID-19. Study-level information: Donors in the United States, Italy and Spain gave samples during acute or convalescent COVID-19. T cells, B-cell-depleted T cells, or PBMCs provided the cDNA or gDNA that served as material.

CDR3 length: 18 amino acids. From germline, CDR1 is ENHRY and CDR2 SYGVKD. The ends lost 0 bases at V and 1 base at J; junction bases unmatched: 6. This receptor was taken from a woman in her forties or fifties with acute or convalescent COVID-19. The J gene is TRBJ2-6, the V gene TRBV10-3, with TRBD1 matching 7 bases. Sequencing used peripheral blood. CDR3 in DNA: TGTGCCATCAGTGAGTCTACAGGGGCGAGTTCTGGGGCCAACGTCCTGACTTTC. This translates into CAISESTGASSGANVLTF.